The T cell receptor beta chain under discussion was sequenced for a study of blood T cell repertoires in COVID-19. Study details: Donors in the United States, Italy and Spain gave samples during acute or convalescent COVID-19. PBMCs, B-cell-depleted T cells, or T cells were the source of the cDNA or gDNA that made up the material.

The CDR3 loop spans 14 amino acids. Germline loops: CDR1 MDHEN, CDR2 SYDVKM. Trimming took off 4 bases at V and 7 bases at J, with 14 bases between the two ends. Original analysis: Cell counts per sample came from amplifying reference gene primers. The assay was immunoSEQ multiplex PCR, and TCRdb's table has in-frame clones only and misses some. That table gives V, J and clone size, and the DNA gave D and trimming. The sample has over 85,000 clones, about 91% seen once. The receptor was derived from an older woman with acute or convalescent COVID-19. The sequencing sample was made of peripheral blood. V gene TRBV28 combines with J gene TRBJ1-5; D perhaps matches TRBD1 (5 bases). The CDR3 sequence: CASSYGDSNQPQHF. In DNA, the CDR3 is TGTGCCAGCAGTTATGGGGACTCTAACCAGCCCCAGCATTTT.